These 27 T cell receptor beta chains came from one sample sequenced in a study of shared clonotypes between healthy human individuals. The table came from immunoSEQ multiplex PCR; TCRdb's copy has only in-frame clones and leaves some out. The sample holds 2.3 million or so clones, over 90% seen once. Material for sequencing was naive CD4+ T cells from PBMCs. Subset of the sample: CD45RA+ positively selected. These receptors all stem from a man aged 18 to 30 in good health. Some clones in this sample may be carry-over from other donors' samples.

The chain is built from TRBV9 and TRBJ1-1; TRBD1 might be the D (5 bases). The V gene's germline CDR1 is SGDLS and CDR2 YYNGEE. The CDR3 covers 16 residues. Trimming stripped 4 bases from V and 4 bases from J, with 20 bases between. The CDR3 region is CASSQQLGGGSTEAFF. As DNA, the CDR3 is TGTGCCAGCAGCCAACAACTAGGCGGGGGGAGCACTGAAGCTTTCTTT.

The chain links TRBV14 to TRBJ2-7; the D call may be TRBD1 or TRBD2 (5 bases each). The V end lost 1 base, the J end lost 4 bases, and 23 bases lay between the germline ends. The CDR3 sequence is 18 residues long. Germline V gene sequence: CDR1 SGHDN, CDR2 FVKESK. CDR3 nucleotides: TGTGCCAGCAGCCAAGTGGGACCCGACTATAGGCGGTTGTACGAGCAGTACTTC. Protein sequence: CASSQVGPDYRRLYEQYF.

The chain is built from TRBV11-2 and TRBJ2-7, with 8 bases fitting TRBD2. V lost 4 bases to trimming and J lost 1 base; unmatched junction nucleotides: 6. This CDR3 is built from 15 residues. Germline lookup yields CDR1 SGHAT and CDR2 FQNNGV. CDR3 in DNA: TGTGCCAGCAGCTCCAGAGCGGGAGATTCCTACGAGCAGTACTTC. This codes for CASSSRAGDSYEQYF.

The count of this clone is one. CDR3 DNA: TGCAGCGTGTACGGGACTAGCGGGACCATACACACAGATACGCAGTATTTT. Its translation: CSVYGTSGTIHTDTQYF. J is TRBJ2-3 and V is TRBV29-1; 13 nucleotides align to TRBD2. The CDR3 has 17 amino acids. V shed 6 bases and J 2 bases; nucleotides not matched to a gene: 11. Germline CDR1 and CDR2: SQVTM and ANQGSEA.

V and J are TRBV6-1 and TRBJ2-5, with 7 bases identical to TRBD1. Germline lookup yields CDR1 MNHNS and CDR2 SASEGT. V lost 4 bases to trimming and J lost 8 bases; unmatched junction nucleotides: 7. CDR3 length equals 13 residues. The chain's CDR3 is CASSGDRVITQYF. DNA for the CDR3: TGTGCCAGCAGTGGCGACAGGGTTATTACCCAGTACTTC.

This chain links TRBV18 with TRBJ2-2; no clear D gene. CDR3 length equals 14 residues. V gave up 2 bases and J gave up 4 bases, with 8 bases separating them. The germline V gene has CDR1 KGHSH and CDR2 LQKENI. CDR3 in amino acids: CASSPGILTGELFF. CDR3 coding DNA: TGTGCCAGCTCACCAGGTATTCTCACCGGGGAGCTGTTTTTT.

Here the CDR3 DNA reads TGTGCCAGCAGTATACCCAACCTGCTGTTTAACTATGGCTACACCTTC. Protein product: CASSIPNLLFNYGYTF. The J gene is TRBJ1-2, the V gene TRBV28; D unresolved. The CDR3 contains 16 residues. CDR1 and CDR2 (germline): MDHEN, SYDVKM. Deletions cut 5 bases from V and 1 base from J, with 17 bases between.

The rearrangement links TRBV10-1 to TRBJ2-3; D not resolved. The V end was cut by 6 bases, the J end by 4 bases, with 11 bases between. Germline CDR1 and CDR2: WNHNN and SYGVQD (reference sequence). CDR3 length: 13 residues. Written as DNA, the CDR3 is TGCGCCAGCAGACCCTCGGGTTCAGATACGCAGTATTTT. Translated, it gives CASRPSGSDTQYF.

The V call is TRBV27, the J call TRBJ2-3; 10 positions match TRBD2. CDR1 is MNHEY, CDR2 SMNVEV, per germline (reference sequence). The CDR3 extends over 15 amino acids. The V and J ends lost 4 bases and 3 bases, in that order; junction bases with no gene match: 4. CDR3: CASSYLAGATDTQYF. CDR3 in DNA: TGTGCCAGCAGTTACCTAGCGGGAGCAACAGATACGCAGTATTTT.

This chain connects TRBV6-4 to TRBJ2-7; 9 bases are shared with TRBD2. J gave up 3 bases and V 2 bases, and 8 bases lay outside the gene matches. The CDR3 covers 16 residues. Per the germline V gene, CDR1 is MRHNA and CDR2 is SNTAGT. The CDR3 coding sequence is TGTGCCAGCAGTGACACGCTAGCGGGATTGATCTACGAGCAGTACTTC. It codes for CASSDTLAGLIYEQYF.

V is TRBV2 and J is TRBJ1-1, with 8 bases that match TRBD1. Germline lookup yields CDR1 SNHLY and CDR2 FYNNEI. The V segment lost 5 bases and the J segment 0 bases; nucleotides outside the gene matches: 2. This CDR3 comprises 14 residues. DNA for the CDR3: TGTGCCAGCAGTCGGGACAGGATGAACACTGAAGCTTTCTTT. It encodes CASSRDRMNTEAFF.

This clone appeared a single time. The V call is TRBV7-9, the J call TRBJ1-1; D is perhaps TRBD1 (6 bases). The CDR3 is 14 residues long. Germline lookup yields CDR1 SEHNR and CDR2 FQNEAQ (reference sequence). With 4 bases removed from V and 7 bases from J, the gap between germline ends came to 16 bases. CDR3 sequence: CASSSTKGQYEAFF. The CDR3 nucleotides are TGTGCCAGCAGCTCCACGAAAGGACAGTATGAAGCTTTCTTT. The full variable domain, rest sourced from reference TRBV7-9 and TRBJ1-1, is DTGVSQNPRHKITKRGQNVTFRCDPISEHNRLYWYRQTLGQGPEFLTYFQNEAQLEKSRLLSDRFSAERPKGSFSTLEIQRTEQGDSAMYLCASSSTKGQYEAFFGQGTRLTVV.

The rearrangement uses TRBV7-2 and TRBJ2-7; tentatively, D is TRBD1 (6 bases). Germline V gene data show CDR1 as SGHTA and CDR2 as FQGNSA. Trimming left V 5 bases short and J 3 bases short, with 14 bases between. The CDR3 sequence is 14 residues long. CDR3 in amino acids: CASSHRATLYEQYF. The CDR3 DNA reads TGTGCCAGCAGCCACAGGGCCACCCTCTACGAGCAGTACTTC.

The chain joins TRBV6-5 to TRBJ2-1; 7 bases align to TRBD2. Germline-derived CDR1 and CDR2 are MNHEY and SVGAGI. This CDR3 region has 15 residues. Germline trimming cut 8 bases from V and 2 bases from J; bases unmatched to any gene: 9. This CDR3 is CASRTGGLAYNEQFF. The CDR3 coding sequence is TGTGCCAGCCGTACGGGGGGACTCGCCTACAATGAGCAGTTCTTC.

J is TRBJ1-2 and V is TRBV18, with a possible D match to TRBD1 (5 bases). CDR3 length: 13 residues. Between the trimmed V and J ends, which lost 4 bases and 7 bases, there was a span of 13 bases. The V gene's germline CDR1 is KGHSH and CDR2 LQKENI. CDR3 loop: CASSLAEGLGYTF. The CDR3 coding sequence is TGTGCCAGCTCACTGGCAGAGGGGCTTGGCTACACCTTC.

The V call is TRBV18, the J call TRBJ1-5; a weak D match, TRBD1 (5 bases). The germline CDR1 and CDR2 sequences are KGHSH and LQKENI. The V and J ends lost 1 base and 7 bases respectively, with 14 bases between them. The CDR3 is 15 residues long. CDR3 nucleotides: TGTGCCAGCTCACCACGGGTGGGTTGGGACCAGCCCCAGCATTTT. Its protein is CASSPRVGWDQPQHF.

The CDR3 sequence: CASSLGQGWEQYF. The CDR3 nucleotides are TGTGCCAGCTCACTGGGACAGGGTTGGGAGCAGTACTTC. The chain joins TRBV18 to TRBJ2-7, with 9 positions matching TRBD1. The CDR3 has 13 amino acids. The germline CDR1 and CDR2 sequences are KGHSH and LQKENI. J lost 7 bases, V lost 4 bases, and 5 bases had no gene match.

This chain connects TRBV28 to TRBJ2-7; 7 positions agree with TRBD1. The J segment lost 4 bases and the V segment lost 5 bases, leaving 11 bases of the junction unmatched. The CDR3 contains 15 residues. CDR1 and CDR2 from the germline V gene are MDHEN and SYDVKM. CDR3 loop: CASSPPYRGIYEQYF. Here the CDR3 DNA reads TGTGCCAGCAGTCCTCCGTACAGGGGTATTTACGAGCAGTACTTC.

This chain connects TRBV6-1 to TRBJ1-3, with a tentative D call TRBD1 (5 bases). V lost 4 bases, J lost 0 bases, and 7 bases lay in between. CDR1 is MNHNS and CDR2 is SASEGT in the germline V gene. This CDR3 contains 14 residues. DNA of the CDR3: TGTGCCAGCAGTGTGGGGGTCTCTGGAAACACCATATATTTT. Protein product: CASSVGVSGNTIYF.

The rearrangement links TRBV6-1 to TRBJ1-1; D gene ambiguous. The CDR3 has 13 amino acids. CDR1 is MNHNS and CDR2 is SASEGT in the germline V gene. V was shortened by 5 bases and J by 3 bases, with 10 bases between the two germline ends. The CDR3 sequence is CASSRVSYTEAFF. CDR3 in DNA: TGTGCCAGCAGTCGAGTATCCTACACTGAAGCTTTCTTT.

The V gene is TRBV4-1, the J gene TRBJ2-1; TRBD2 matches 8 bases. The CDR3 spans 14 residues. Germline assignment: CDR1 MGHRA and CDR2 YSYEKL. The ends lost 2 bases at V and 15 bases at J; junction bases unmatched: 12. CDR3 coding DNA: TGCGCCAGCAGCCAACCCGCGACTAGCGCAGCACCGTTCTTC. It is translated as CASSQPATSAAPFF.

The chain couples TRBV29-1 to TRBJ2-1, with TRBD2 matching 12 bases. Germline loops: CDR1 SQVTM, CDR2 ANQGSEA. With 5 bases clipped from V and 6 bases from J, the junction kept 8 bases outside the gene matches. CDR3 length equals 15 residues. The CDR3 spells CSVPGLAGMGNEQFF. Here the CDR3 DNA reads TGCAGCGTTCCCGGACTAGCGGGAATGGGCAATGAGCAGTTCTTC.

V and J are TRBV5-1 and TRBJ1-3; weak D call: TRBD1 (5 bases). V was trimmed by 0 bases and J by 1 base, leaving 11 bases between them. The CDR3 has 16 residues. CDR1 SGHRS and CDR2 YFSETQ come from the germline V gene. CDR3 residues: CASSLVGRLSGNTIYF. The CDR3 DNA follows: TGCGCCAGCAGCTTGGTGGGACGGCTTTCTGGAAACACCATATATTTT. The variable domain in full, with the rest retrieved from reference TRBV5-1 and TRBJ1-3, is KAGVTQTPRYLIKTRGQQVTLSCSPISGHRSVSWYQQTPGQGLQFLFEYFSETQRNKGNFPGRFSGRQFSNSRSEMNVSTLELGDSALYLCASSLVGRLSGNTIYFGEGSWLTVV.

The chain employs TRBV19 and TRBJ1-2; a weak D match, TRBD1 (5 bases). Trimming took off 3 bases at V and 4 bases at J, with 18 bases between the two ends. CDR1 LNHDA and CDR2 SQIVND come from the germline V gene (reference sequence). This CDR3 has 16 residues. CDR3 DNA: TGTGCCAGTAGTATGTCCGACAGACCCATGGGCTATGGCTACACCTTC. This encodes CASSMSDRPMGYGYTF. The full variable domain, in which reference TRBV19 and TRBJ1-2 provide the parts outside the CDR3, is DGGITQSPKYLFRKEGQNVTLSCEQNLNHDAMYWYRQDPGQGLRLIYYSQIVNDFQKGDIAEGYSVSREKKESFPLTVTSAQKNPTAFYLCASSMSDRPMGYGYTFGSGTRLTVV.

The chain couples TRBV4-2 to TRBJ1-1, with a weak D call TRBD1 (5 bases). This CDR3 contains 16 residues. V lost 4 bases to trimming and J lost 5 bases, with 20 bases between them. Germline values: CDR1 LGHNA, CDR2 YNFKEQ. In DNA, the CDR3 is TGTGCCAGCAGCCCCCGAGAGATGGGGGGTAGAACTGAAGCTTTCTTT. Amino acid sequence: CASSPREMGGRTEAFF.

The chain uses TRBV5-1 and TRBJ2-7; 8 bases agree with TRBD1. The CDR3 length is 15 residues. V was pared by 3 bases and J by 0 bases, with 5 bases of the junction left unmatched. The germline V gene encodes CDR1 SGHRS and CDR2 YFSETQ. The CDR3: CASSSPGQASYEQYF. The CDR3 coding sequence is TGCGCCAGCAGCTCCCCGGGACAGGCCTCCTACGAGCAGTACTTC. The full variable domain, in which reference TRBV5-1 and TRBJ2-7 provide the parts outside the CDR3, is KAGVTQTPRYLIKTRGQQVTLSCSPISGHRSVSWYQQTPGQGLQFLFEYFSETQRNKGNFPGRFSGRQFSNSRSEMNVSTLELGDSALYLCASSSPGQASYEQYFGPGTRLTVT.

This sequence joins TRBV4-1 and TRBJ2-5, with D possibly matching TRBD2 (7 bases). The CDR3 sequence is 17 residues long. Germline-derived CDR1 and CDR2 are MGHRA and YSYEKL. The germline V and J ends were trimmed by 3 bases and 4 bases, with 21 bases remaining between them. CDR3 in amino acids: CASSQKGEGFRGETQYF. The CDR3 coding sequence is TGCGCCAGCAGCCAGAAGGGGGAGGGGTTTCGAGGAGAGACCCAGTACTTC.